This T cell receptor beta chain was sequenced for a study of shared clonotypes between healthy human individuals (TCRdb year 2020). Regarding the complete study: The cohort included a few men and a couple of women between 18 and 49 years of age. To increase sequencing depth and limit assay-specific biases, different laboratories used diverse techniques to prepare libraries and sequence TCR repertoires. For each donor, CD4 naive and CD4 memory were each run on three plates, CD8 naive on two plates, and CD8 memory on one plate. To estimate repertoire size and how much clonotype sharing occurs between individuals, the study deeply sequenced the blood TCR repertoires of roughly 5 healthy adults. Each donor's leukapheresis produced roughly between roughly 0.9 and 8.9 billion PBMCs. Broader findings and caveats from the paper: Across several donors, about 4.5% of naive CD4, approximately 3.6% of naive CD8, approximately 2.5% of memory CD4, and about 0.4% of memory CD8 clonotypes were shared. Compared with non-shared clonotypes, clonotypes shared by all four sorted-subset donors had higher generation probabilities. Rarefaction of sorted-subset datasets indicated incomplete sequencing despite the large sequencing depth. Sampling was limited to blood, and TCR repertoires in tissue likely differ from TCR repertoires in blood. Because the study included a small number of donors, the genetic and exposure-history diversity represented was limited. Pairwise subsampling led to the expectation that sequencing depth would affect the degree of clonotype sharing among donors. Naive subsets generally had larger estimated clonotype richness than memory subsets did.

Using the deep immunoSEQ assay, TCR CDR3 regions were amplified from genomic DNA by multiplex PCR. Genomic DNA extracted from each cell subset was distributed evenly over all wells of several immunoSEQ 96-well plates, and each plate served as one replicate. For sorted subsets, each replicate PCR was loaded with approximately 0.2 ug genomic DNA, equivalent to 32,000 or so T cell genomes. Purified libraries were measured with a Qubit 3.0 fluorometer, size-checked on a Bioanalyzer 2100, and measured again with the KAPA Library Quantification kit. Every immunoSEQ 96-well plate was sequenced on a dedicated single-read 150-cycle Illumina NextSeq 550 flow cell. The paper's data handling went like this. The immunoSEQ output contained only junctional sequences without quality scores, so filtering could not match that applied to full-length reads. Sequences were annotated with PyIR, a Python wrapper for IgBLAST v1.9, and V/J genes and CDR3 were assigned using IMGT germline references. Reads were removed for weak V/J assignments (E-value above 1e-6), missing CDR3, stop codons, out-of-frame junctions, or ambiguous translated residues. V3J clonotypes were defined as sequences sharing the same inferred V gene, J gene, and CDR3 amino acid sequence. The percentage overlap between two repertoires was calculated by dividing the number of shared unique clonotypes by the size of the smaller repertoire. Repertoire richness was assessed with RTK rarefaction, the Chao1 estimator, and Recon v2.1 estimates of unobserved clonotypes. Generation probabilities were computed with OLGA for all TCRbeta clonotypes obtained by the gDNA method from a few donors. Here the immuneACCESS table is served through TCRdb, limited to in-frame sequences with V and J called. Missing clones are a known gap in these copies; in checked studies unresolved V genes cover under half, and the rest lacks a known reason. Clone size and the V and J calls come from that table; the DNA yielded D and trimming. The sample contains 2.3 million or so clones, over 90% of them found a single time. Of the sample, about 0.41% falls within the top ten clones.

The donors were healthy, HIV-negative adults with no recently reported acute infections or vaccinations. Only Caucasian adults living in Nashville, Tennessee, USA were represented among the donors. CD4+ T cells were enriched by magnetic negative selection; naive cells were then positively selected on CD45RA, and the negative fraction formed the memory subset. After blood collection by leukapheresis, PBMCs were isolated using Ficoll-Histopaque density gradient centrifugation and then cryopreserved in the vapor phase of liquid nitrogen. Purity and quantity of every magnetically sorted T cell population were checked by analytical flow cytometry. Each sorted fraction had its genomic DNA isolated and then quantified by UV absorbance on a Nanodrop 2000c. CDR1 and CDR2 (KGHSH, LQKENI) derive from the germline V gene. Relative to germline, V is 2 bases shorter and J is 4 bases shorter, with 9 bases between their ends. Including the terminal cysteine and phenylalanine, the CDR3 comprises 14 residues. Of the read, only the CDR3 DNA is kept; its 42 bases are in frame from base 1.

In regard to this clone: Its antigen is currently not known. No quality values exist for individual bases; no much larger clone is one base distant. This same CDR3 is encoded by further DNA sequences in the sample.

The clonotype was recovered from a man younger than 30 in good health. Some clones in this sample may be carry-over from other donors' samples. Recombination connected TRBV18 to TRBJ1-5; TRBD1 is possibly the D segment (5 matching bases). Input material: naive CD4+ T cells from PBMCs. The cell subset or site label here, explained by the study, means: CD45RA+ positively selected. CDR3 region: CASSPTQGNQPQHF. The DNA sequence is TGTGCCAGCTCACCAACCCAGGGTAATCAGCCCCAGCATTTT. Reference TRBV18 and TRBJ1-5 genes cover what lies past the CDR3, so the full variable domain is NAGVMQNPRHLVRRRGQEARLRCSPMKGHSHVYWYRQLPEEGLKFMVYLQKENIIDESGMPKERFSAEFPKEGPSILRIQQVVRGDSAAYFCASSPTQGNQPQHFGDGTRLSIL.